This TCR beta chain was sequenced during a study of T cell responses to AZD1222 COVID-19 vaccine. General study results and limits: Two AZD1222 administrations were followed by greater Spike-specific TCR breadth and depth. It should be noted that donors were predominantly white British and more often female, and clonal diversity was possibly underestimated.

V lost 4 bases and J lost 6; bases outside the gene matches: 18. The germline CDR1 and CDR2 sequences are SGDLS and YYNGEE. The CDR3 is 18 residues long. Only in-frame clones appear in the TCRdb table, and some are missing; sequencing was by immunoSEQ multiplex PCR. The data contain about 130,000 clones, about 90% of them singletons. As for this clone: As yet, its antigen is unknown.

This specimen consisted of peripheral blood, obtained on day 0 of MenACWY control vaccination. This sequence originates from an adult in good health. The chain carries TRBV9 and TRBJ1-3; the match to TRBD1 covers 8 bases. This CDR3 reads CASSTSGTGLISANTIYF. The CDR3, as DNA: TGTGCCAGCAGCACCTCCGGGACAGGACTTATTTCCGCAAACACCATATATTTT.